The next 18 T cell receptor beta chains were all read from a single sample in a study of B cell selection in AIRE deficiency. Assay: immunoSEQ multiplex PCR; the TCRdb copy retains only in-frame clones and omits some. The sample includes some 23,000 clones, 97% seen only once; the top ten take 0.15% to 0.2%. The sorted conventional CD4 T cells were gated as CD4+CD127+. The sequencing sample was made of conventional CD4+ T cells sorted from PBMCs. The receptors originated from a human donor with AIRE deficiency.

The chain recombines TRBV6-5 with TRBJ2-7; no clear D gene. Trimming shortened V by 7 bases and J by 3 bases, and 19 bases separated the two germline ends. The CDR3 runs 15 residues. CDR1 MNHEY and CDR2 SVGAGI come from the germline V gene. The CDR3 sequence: CASIRSLGPIYEQYF. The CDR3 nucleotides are TGTGCCAGCATTCGCTCCTTGGGCCCCATCTACGAGCAGTACTTC.

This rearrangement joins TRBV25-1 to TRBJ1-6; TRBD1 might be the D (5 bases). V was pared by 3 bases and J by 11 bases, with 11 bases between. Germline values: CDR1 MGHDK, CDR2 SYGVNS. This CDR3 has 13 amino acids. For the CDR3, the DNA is TGTGCCAGCAGTGAGCCAGGGTTTGCACCCCTCCACTTT. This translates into CASSEPGFAPLHF.

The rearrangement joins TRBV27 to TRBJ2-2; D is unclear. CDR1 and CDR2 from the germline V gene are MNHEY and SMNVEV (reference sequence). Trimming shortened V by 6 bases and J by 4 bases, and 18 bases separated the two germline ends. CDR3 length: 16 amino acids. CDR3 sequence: CASSLTPTGPTGELFF. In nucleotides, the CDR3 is TGTGCCAGCAGCCTAACACCGACGGGTCCCACCGGGGAGCTGTTTTTT.

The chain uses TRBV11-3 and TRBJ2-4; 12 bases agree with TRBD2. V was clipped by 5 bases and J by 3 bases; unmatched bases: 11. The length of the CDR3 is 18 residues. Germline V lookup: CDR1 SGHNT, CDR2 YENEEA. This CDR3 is CASSTPLAGGWVKNIQYF. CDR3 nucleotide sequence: TGTGCCAGCAGCACACCCCTAGCGGGAGGGTGGGTCAAAAACATTCAGTACTTC.

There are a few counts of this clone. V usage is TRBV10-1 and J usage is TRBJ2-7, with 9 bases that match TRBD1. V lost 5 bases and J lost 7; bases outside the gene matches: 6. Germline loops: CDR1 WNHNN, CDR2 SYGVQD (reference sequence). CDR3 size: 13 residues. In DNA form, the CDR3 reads TGCGCCAGCAGTAGGGACAGGGTGGGAGAGCAGTACTTC. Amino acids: CASSRDRVGEQYF.

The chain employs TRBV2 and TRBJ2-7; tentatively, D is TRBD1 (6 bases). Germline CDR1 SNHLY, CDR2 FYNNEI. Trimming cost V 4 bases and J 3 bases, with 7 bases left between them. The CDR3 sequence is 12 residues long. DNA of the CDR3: TGTGCCAGCAGTGCACAGGGCTACGAGCAGTACTTC. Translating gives CASSAQGYEQYF.

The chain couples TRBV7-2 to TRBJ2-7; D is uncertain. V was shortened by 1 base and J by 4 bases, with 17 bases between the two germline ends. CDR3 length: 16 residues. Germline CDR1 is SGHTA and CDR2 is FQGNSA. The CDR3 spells CASSLVPLETPYEQYF. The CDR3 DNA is TGTGCCAGCAGCTTAGTCCCCTTAGAAACCCCATACGAGCAGTACTTC. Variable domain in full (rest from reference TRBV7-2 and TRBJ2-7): GAGVSQSPSNKVTEKGKDVELRCDPISGHTALYWYRQSLGQGLEFLIYFQGNSAPDKSGLPSDRFSAERTGGSVSTLTIQRTQQEDSAVYLCASSLVPLETPYEQYFGPGTRLTVT.

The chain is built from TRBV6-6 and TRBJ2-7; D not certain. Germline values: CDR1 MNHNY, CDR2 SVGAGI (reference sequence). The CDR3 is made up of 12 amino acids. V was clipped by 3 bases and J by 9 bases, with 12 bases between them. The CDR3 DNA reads TGTGCCAGCAGTTATTCGGCGGAGTTGCAGTACTTC. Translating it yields CASSYSAELQYF.

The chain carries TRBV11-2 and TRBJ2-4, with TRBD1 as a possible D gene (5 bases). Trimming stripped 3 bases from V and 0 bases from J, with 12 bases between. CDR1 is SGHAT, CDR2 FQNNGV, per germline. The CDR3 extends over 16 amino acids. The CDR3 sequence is CASSLTDGLAKNIQYF. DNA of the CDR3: TGTGCCAGCAGCTTGACAGATGGCCTAGCCAAAAACATTCAGTACTTC.

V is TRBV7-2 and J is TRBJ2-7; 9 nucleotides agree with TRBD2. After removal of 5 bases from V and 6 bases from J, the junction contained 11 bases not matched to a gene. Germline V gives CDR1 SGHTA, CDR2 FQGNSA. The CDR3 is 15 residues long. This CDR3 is CASSPPGLAHSEQYF. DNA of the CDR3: TGTGCCAGCAGCCCCCCGGGACTAGCCCACTCCGAGCAGTACTTC.

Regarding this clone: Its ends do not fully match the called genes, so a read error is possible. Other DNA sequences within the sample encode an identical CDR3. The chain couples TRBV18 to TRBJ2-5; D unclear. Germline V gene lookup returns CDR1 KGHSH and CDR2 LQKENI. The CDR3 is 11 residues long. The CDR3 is CASSPQETQYF. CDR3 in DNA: TGTGCCAGCTCGCCACAAGAGACCCAGTACTTC.

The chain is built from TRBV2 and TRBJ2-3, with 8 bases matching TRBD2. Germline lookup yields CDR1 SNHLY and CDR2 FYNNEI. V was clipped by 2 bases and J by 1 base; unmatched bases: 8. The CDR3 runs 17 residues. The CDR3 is CASSEYVRSGGTDTQYF. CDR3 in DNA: TGTGCCAGCAGTGAATATGTACGTAGCGGGGGCACAGATACGCAGTATTTT.

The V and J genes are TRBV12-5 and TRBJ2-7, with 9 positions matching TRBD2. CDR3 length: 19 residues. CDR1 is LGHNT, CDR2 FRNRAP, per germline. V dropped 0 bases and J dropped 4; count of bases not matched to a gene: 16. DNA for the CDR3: TGTGCTAGTGGTTTGGTACAGGCTAGCGGGAAGACTTTACCATACGAGCAGTACTTC. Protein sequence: CASGLVQASGKTLPYEQYF.

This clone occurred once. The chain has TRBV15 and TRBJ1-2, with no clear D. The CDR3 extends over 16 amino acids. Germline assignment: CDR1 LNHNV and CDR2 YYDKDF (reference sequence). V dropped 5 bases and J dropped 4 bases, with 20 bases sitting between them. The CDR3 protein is CATSESPKPSTYGYTF. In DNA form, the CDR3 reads TGTGCCACCAGCGAGTCCCCCAAGCCCAGTACCTATGGCTACACCTTC.

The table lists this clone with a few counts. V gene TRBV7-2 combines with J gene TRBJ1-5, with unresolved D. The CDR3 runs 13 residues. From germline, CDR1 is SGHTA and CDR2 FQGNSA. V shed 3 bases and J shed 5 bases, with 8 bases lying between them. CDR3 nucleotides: TGTGCCAGCAGCTTGTCGGGAGATCAGCCCCAGCATTTT. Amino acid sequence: CASSLSGDQPQHF.

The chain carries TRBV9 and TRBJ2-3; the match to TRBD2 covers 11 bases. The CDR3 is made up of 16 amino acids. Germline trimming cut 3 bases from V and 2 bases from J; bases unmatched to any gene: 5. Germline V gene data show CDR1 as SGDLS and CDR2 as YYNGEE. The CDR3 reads CASSAGTSGYTDTQYF. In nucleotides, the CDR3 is TGTGCCAGCAGCGCCGGGACTAGCGGATACACAGATACGCAGTATTTT. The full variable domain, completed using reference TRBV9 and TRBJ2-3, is DSGVTQTPKHLITATGQRVTLRCSPRSGDLSVYWYQQSLDQGLQFLIQYYNGEERAKGNILERFSAQQFPDLHSELNLSSLELGDSALYFCASSAGTSGYTDTQYFGPGTRLTVL.

CDR3 loop: CSVPGQGDHEQYF. The DNA for the CDR3 is TGCAGCGTTCCGGGACAGGGGGACCACGAGCAGTACTTC. V gene TRBV29-1 combines with J gene TRBJ2-7; 11 positions agree with TRBD1. In germline, CDR1 is SQVTM, CDR2 ANQGSEA. Trimming took 5 bases from V and 5 from J; bases not matched to a gene: 5. CDR3 size: 13 residues.

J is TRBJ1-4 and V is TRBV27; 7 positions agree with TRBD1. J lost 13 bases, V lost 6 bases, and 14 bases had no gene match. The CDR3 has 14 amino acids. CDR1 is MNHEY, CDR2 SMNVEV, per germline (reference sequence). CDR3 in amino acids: CASRRPGSGQALFF. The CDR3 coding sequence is TGTGCCAGCAGGAGACCCGGCAGTGGACAGGCACTGTTTTTT. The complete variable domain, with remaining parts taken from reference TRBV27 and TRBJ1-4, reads EAQVTQNPRYLITVTGKKLTVTCSQNMNHEYMSWYRQDPGLGLRQIYYSMNVEVTDKGDVPEGYKVSRKEKRNFPLILESPSPNQTSLYFCASRRPGSGQALFFGSGTQLSVL.